These 29 T cell receptor beta chains were sequenced from one sample in a study of cytomegalovirus exposure and HLA in healthy donors. Researchers ran the PCR with 60 Vbeta and 13 Jbeta primers. Sequencing used immunoSEQ multiplex PCR; TCRdb keeps in-frame clones, though not all of them. The sample has approximately 140,000 clones; 70% to 85% are singletons. Specimen: PBMCs. These receptors all come from a man between 45 and 60 years old in good health and CMV-seronegative.

This clone was seen once. V gene TRBV19 combines with J gene TRBJ1-2, with a weak D call TRBD1 (5 bases). CDR1 is LNHDA, CDR2 SQIVND, per germline (reference sequence). V lost 0 bases and J lost 4, with 12 bases in between. The CDR3 spans 15 residues. The chain's CDR3 is CASSIDPETAYGYTF. The DNA for the CDR3 is TGTGCCAGTAGTATAGATCCTGAGACAGCCTATGGCTACACCTTC.

The V call is TRBV27, the J call TRBJ2-1; the D gene is possibly TRBD2 (5 bases). CDR3 length: 14 amino acids. V gave up 6 bases and J gave up 5 bases, with 14 bases separating them. The germline gives CDR1 MNHEY, CDR2 SMNVEV (reference sequence). The DNA of the CDR3 is TGTGCCAGCAGCCTAGCCCCCTCGCACAATGAGCAGTTCTTC. Translation: CASSLAPSHNEQFF.

The rearrangement links TRBV6-5 to TRBJ1-3; D gene unclear. V was trimmed by 4 bases and J by 0 bases, leaving 13 bases between them. This CDR3 spans 16 amino acids. The V gene's germline CDR1 is MNHEY and CDR2 SVGAGI. CDR3 residues: CASSSPHRFSGNTIYF. The CDR3 DNA reads TGTGCCAGCAGTTCCCCCCACAGATTCTCTGGAAACACCATATATTTT.

This clone was counted a few times. The chain combines TRBV10-3 with TRBJ1-2, with TRBD1 matching over 8 bases. Germline assignment: CDR1 ENHRY and CDR2 SYGVKD. The length of the CDR3 is 14 residues. Germline trimming cut 4 bases from V and 7 bases from J; bases unmatched to any gene: 8. The CDR3 DNA follows: TGTGCCATCAGTGTGGGAGACAGGGGCTCTGGCTACACCTTC. As protein: CAISVGDRGSGYTF.

The chain uses TRBV5-1 and TRBJ2-3; D remains unclear. The V gene's germline CDR1 is SGHRS and CDR2 YFSETQ. V was cut by 1 base and J by 0 bases, with 12 bases left in between. The CDR3 consists of 16 residues. The CDR3 spells CASSLFPGLSTDTQYF. The CDR3 region has the DNA TGCGCCAGCAGCTTGTTCCCGGGTCTTAGCACAGATACGCAGTATTTT. The full variable domain, rest sourced from reference TRBV5-1 and TRBJ2-3, is KAGVTQTPRYLIKTRGQQVTLSCSPISGHRSVSWYQQTPGQGLQFLFEYFSETQRNKGNFPGRFSGRQFSNSRSEMNVSTLELGDSALYLCASSLFPGLSTDTQYFGPGTRLTVL.

The chain is built from TRBV6-6 and TRBJ1-2, with TRBD1 as a possible D gene (5 bases). The CDR3 spans 12 residues. Germline CDR1 and CDR2: MNHNY and SVGAGI (reference sequence). Trimming left V 2 bases short and J 13 bases short, with 14 bases between. In DNA, the CDR3 is TGTGCCAGCAGTTACGGGGCGGCCCCCTCCACCTTC. Translation: CASSYGAAPSTF.

This clone has a single count. This sequence joins TRBV5-1 and TRBJ1-6; 10 bases align to TRBD1. After removal of 4 bases from V and 7 bases from J, the junction contained 2 bases not matched to a gene. The CDR3 runs to 14 residues. The germline CDR1 and CDR2 sequences are SGHRS and YFSETQ. CDR3 sequence: CASSPDRGNSPLHF. CDR3 DNA: TGCGCCAGCAGCCCGGACAGGGGGAATTCACCCCTCCACTTT.

This chain uses TRBV28 with TRBJ1-5; 11 nucleotides agree with TRBD1. V lost 5 bases and J lost 6; bases outside the gene matches: 6. The CDR3 has 15 residues. CDR1 MDHEN and CDR2 SYDVKM come from the germline V gene. For the CDR3, the DNA is TGTGCCAGCAGTCTTGGACAGGGGGCAAGTCAGCCCCAGCATTTT. It codes for CASSLGQGASQPQHF.

In this sample, this clone turned up once. This chain joins TRBV7-2 and TRBJ2-1; D possibly corresponds to TRBD2 (6 bases). This CDR3 has 13 amino acids. Trimming removed 5 bases at V and 7 bases at J, with 12 bases between. CDR1 and CDR2 (germline): SGHTA, FQGNSA. The CDR3 spells CASSTRRENEQFF. Here the CDR3 DNA reads TGTGCCAGCAGCACCCGGCGGGAAAATGAGCAGTTCTTC.

The CDR3 DNA follows: TGTGCCAGCAGTGAATCGACAGATGGCTACACCTTC. Its translation is CASSESTDGYTF. The V and J genes are TRBV6-1 and TRBJ1-2; D is perhaps TRBD1 (5 bases). The CDR3 has 12 residues. Germline CDR1 MNHNS, CDR2 SASEGT. Trimming took off 2 bases at V and 6 bases at J, with 7 bases between the two ends.

This clone came up a few times. The chain couples TRBV19 to TRBJ2-7; a possible D gene is TRBD2 (6 bases). The germline gives CDR1 LNHDA, CDR2 SQIVND (reference sequence). CDR3 length: 15 amino acids. Trimming cost V 6 bases and J 0 bases, with 15 bases left between them. The CDR3 DNA sequence: TGTGCCAGTAGGCCGGGACTGGCGAGCTCCTACGAGCAGTACTTC. It encodes CASRPGLASSYEQYF.

This chain joins TRBV4-2 and TRBJ1-1; TRBD1 might be the D (6 bases). Germline assignment: CDR1 LGHNA and CDR2 YNFKEQ. The CDR3 length is 15 residues. V dropped 0 bases and J dropped 10 bases, with 18 bases sitting between them. The CDR3 protein is CASSQDAGDTSRAFF. CDR3 bases: TGTGCCAGCAGCCAAGATGCGGGGGACACTTCGCGAGCTTTCTTT.

The chain couples TRBV6-5 to TRBJ2-7; a possible D gene is TRBD2 (5 bases). The CDR3 sequence is 14 residues long. CDR1 MNHEY and CDR2 SVGAGI come from the germline V gene. V was shortened by 8 bases and J by 2 bases, with 16 bases between the two germline ends. The CDR3 is CASAPGMAAYEQYF. The CDR3 nucleotides are TGTGCCAGCGCCCCCGGGATGGCGGCCTACGAGCAGTACTTC.

This chain joins TRBV5-1 and TRBJ2-3; no reliable D call. V was trimmed by 4 bases and J by 0 bases, leaving 15 bases between them. Germline V CDR1 and CDR2: SGHRS, YFSETQ. The CDR3 extends over 16 amino acids. The CDR3 nucleotides read TGCGCCAGCAGCCCTAGAGGTATACCCAGCACAGATACGCAGTATTTT. Encoded protein: CASSPRGIPSTDTQYF.

The genes are TRBV10-3 and TRBJ2-1; TRBD1 matches 12 bases. This CDR3 is built from 15 residues. CDR1 ENHRY and CDR2 SYGVKD come from the germline V gene. The V segment lost 5 bases and the J segment 10 bases; nucleotides outside the gene matches: 9. The CDR3 reads CAISNPGQGAREQFF. As DNA, the CDR3 is TGTGCCATCAGTAATCCGGGACAGGGGGCGCGGGAGCAGTTCTTC.

V is TRBV5-1 and J is TRBJ1-2, with 8 bases identical to TRBD1. The CDR3 loop spans 14 amino acids. Germline trimming cut 0 bases from V and 6 bases from J; bases unmatched to any gene: 4. CDR1 SGHRS and CDR2 YFSETQ come from the germline V gene. The DNA for the CDR3 is TGCGCCAGCAGCTTGGGGACAGGGTTTGATGGCTACACCTTC. This translates into CASSLGTGFDGYTF.

This chain uses TRBV7-9 with TRBJ2-7; D may be TRBD1 (5 bases). Trimming took off 0 bases at V and 6 bases at J, with 12 bases between the two ends. Germline V gene sequence: CDR1 SEHNR, CDR2 FQNEAQ (reference sequence). This CDR3 spans 14 amino acids. As DNA, the CDR3 is TGTGCCAGCAGCTTAGCGGACATCGAGTTCGAGCAGTACTTC. Translating gives CASSLADIEFEQYF.

A few counts support this clone. The chain is built from TRBV27 and TRBJ2-3; 8 bases match TRBD2. Germline CDR1 MNHEY, CDR2 SMNVEV (reference sequence). This CDR3 has 15 residues. V was pared by 6 bases and J by 2 bases, with 7 bases of the junction left unmatched. CDR3 coding DNA: TGTGCCAGCAGCCGTAGGACTAGCCTCACAGATACGCAGTATTTT. Amino acids: CASSRRTSLTDTQYF.

The CDR3 here is CASSAGPYSNQPQHF. CDR3 bases: TGTGCCAGCAGTGCGGGACCCTATAGCAATCAGCCCCAGCATTTT. The chain has TRBV28 and TRBJ1-5, with TRBD1 as a possible D gene (5 bases). Germline V lookup: CDR1 MDHEN, CDR2 SYDVKM. Trimming removed 5 bases from V and 0 bases from J, with 11 bases in between. The CDR3 consists of 15 residues.

This chain uses TRBV6-5 with TRBJ2-1; the D is unclear. Germline CDR1 is MNHEY and CDR2 is SVGAGI. Trimming removed 0 bases from V and 0 bases from J, with 3 bases in between. The CDR3 runs 14 residues. CDR3 sequence: CASSYSISYNEQFF. The CDR3 DNA follows: TGTGCCAGCAGTTACTCTATCTCCTACAATGAGCAGTTCTTC.

V gene TRBV5-1 combines with J gene TRBJ2-5, with TRBD2 as a possible D gene (6 bases). V was clipped by 3 bases and J by 2 bases, with 11 bases between them. The CDR3 is made up of 14 amino acids. Germline assignment: CDR1 SGHRS and CDR2 YFSETQ. The CDR3 reads CASSYRDSQETQYF. The CDR3 DNA sequence: TGCGCCAGCAGCTACCGGGACTCTCAAGAGACCCAGTACTTC.

This clone turned up a few times. V gene TRBV7-3 combines with J gene TRBJ2-6, with D maybe TRBD1 (5 bases). Germline CDR1 SGHTA, CDR2 FQGTGA. Trimming took 4 bases from V and 1 from J, leaving 14 bases between them. The length of the CDR3 is 17 residues. This CDR3 is CASSSTGKGSGANVLTF. CDR3 sequence (DNA): TGTGCCAGCAGCTCGACTGGGAAGGGGTCTGGGGCCAACGTCCTGACTTTC.

V and J are TRBV27 and TRBJ1-2; 8 bases are shared with TRBD1. CDR1 is MNHEY, CDR2 SMNVEV, per germline (reference sequence). V lost 6 bases to trimming and J lost 8 bases; unmatched junction nucleotides: 8. The CDR3 spans 13 residues. The CDR3 region has the DNA TGTGCCAGCAGGCCGACAGGGGCAGGAGGCTACACCTTC. Translated, it gives CASRPTGAGGYTF.

The chain recombines TRBV5-4 with TRBJ2-7; 7 nucleotides agree with TRBD2. Germline V lookup: CDR1 SGHNT, CDR2 YYREEE (reference sequence). The CDR3 length is 12 residues. Losses at the gene ends were 0 bases for V and 10 bases for J; bases not matched to a gene: 4. The CDR3 coding sequence is TGTGCCAGCAGCTTGGACCTAGCGGCCCAGTACTTC. Translated, it gives CASSLDLAAQYF.

The chain couples TRBV6-1 to TRBJ1-3; D gene ambiguous. Germline assignment: CDR1 MNHNS and CDR2 SASEGT. Trimming removed 9 bases at V and 5 bases at J, with 14 bases between. The CDR3 is 13 residues long. The CDR3 sequence: CASAWGVRNTIYF. The CDR3 coding sequence is TGTGCCAGTGCTTGGGGAGTGAGAAACACCATATATTTT.

The chain has TRBV29-1 and TRBJ1-2, with TRBD1 matching over 8 bases. V shed 0 bases, J shed 4 bases, and the junction held 13 bases outside the gene matches. Germline CDR1 SQVTM, CDR2 ANQGSEA. The CDR3 extends over 17 amino acids. The CDR3 loop is CSVEDRLDRGAPYGYTF. CDR3 DNA: TGCAGCGTTGAAGATCGTCTCGACAGGGGCGCCCCCTATGGCTACACCTTC.

The chain couples TRBV4-3 to TRBJ2-2, with TRBD1 as a possible D gene (6 bases). CDR1 is LGHNA and CDR2 is YSLEER in the germline V gene. Trimming shortened V by 0 bases and J by 3 bases, and 11 bases separated the two germline ends. There are 16 residues in the CDR3. The CDR3 loop is CASSQDGGTYTGELFF. The CDR3 DNA reads TGCGCCAGCAGCCAAGATGGGGGCACCTACACCGGGGAGCTGTTTTTT.

This chain joins TRBV30 and TRBJ1-4; the D gene is possibly TRBD1 (6 bases). Germline loops: CDR1 GTSNPN, CDR2 SVGIG (reference sequence). The CDR3 extends over 14 amino acids. V shed 3 bases and J shed 4 bases, with 12 bases lying between them. The CDR3 here is CAWRAGQHNEKLFF. As DNA, the CDR3 is TGTGCCTGGAGGGCCGGACAGCATAATGAAAAACTGTTTTTT.

The gene calls are TRBV5-1 and TRBJ2-3; 8 bases line up with TRBD1. This CDR3 is built from 16 residues. Germline-derived CDR1 and CDR2 are SGHRS and YFSETQ. The ends lost 1 base at V and 5 bases at J; junction bases unmatched: 9. CDR3 nucleotide sequence: TGCGCCAGCAGCTTGCTCCAGGGGGCGCGGATAGATACGCAGTATTTT. It translates to CASSLLQGARIDTQYF.